The clone carrying this T cell receptor beta chain was recorded once. Its antigen is not identified. The authors distributed each subset's genomic DNA evenly over several immunoSEQ plates. Data came from immunoSEQ multiplex PCR; TCRdb stores just in-frame clones and leaves some out. The sample includes 2.3 million or so clones, over 90% seen only once; the top ten take 0.39%. The donors, all of them Caucasian adults, lived in Nashville, Tennessee. This entry is derived from a study of shared clonotypes between healthy human individuals. On the study more broadly: Donors were two women and a few men aged 18 to 49.

Study-level findings and limits: The generation probabilities recorded for non-shared clonotypes fell below those of clonotypes shared by all four donors.

The CDR3 is 13 residues long. Germline lookup yields CDR1 SGHTA and CDR2 FQGNSA. V was pared by 2 bases and J by 8 bases, with 10 bases between. The sample taken for sequencing was naive CD4+ T cells from PBMCs. Regarding subset: CD45RA+ positively selected. This TCR was recovered from a man aged 18 to 29 in good health. Some clones in this sample may be carry-over from other donors' samples. The chain joins TRBV7-2 to TRBJ2-1; D remains unclear. The CDR3 spells CASSLRSFDEQFF. The CDR3 DNA sequence: TGTGCCAGCAGCTTACGGAGTTTCGATGAGCAGTTCTTC.